Included here is one T cell receptor beta chain sequence, with context. This record comes from a study of T cells in Graves' hyperthyroidism and ophthalmopathy. This CDR3 contains 20 residues. Germline-derived CDR1 and CDR2 are MGHRA and YSYEKL. J lost 0 bases, V lost 2 bases, and 13 bases had no gene match. Pregnant or lactating patients were excluded, as were those with uncontrolled infection or other autoimmune disease. TCR beta CDR3 sequences were amplified from RNA transcripts. Initially, a first-round RT-PCR of the TCR CDR3 employed the HTBI primer set. TCRdb redid the calling of the multiplex PCR reads with MiXCR, one entry per CDR3 protein. The data contain hundreds of thousands of distinct CDR3 sequences, 13% to 15% of them seen just once; the ten biggest clones take up roughly 10%.

Sequenced sample: blood. The TCR sequence derives from a woman under 30 with Graves' hyperthyroidism. This chain links TRBV4-1 with TRBJ2-1; 10 nucleotides line up with TRBD2. CDR3 sequence reads: CASSQTGLAAFPSSYNEQFF. CDR3 nucleotide sequence: TGCGCCAGCAGCCAAACCGGACTAGCGGCCTTCCCGAGCTCCTACAATGAGCAGTTCTTC.